These T cell receptor beta chains were read from a single sample in a study of Graves' ophthalmopathy and Graves' hyperthyroidism. MiXCR, run by TCRdb on the multiplex PCR reads, gives a single entry per CDR3 protein. The data contain about 220,000 distinct CDR3 sequences, roughly 21% of them singletons. The source material was peripheral blood. The source is a woman aged 45-60 years with Graves' ophthalmopathy. Each CDR3 is given with its conserved first and last residue. D genes are given only for firm matches. Expanded clones are given a class, and other clones once, few, many or no size at all.

j_call clone_size v_call d_call cdr3_aa cdr3_nt
TRBJ1-5 NA TRBV19 TRBD1 CASSVRQGGQPQHF TGTGCCAGTAGTGTCAGACAGGGAGGTCAGCCCCAGCATTTT
TRBJ1-5 many TRBV6-1 NA CASSTAAGDQPQHF TGTGCCAGCAGTACCGCCGCAGGGGATCAGCCCCAGCATTTT
TRBJ2-5 many TRBV11-2 TRBD2 CASSPDGSGRAPETQYF TGTGCCAGCAGCCCCGACGGTAGCGGGAGGGCCCCAGAGACCCAGTACTTC
TRBJ2-3 many TRBV2 NA CASRRFGSTDTQYF TGTGCCAGCAGGAGATTCGGTAGCACAGATACGCAGTATTTT
TRBJ2-5 NA TRBV12-3/TRBV12-4 TRBD2 CASTPTTSVQETQYF TGTGCCAGCACACCGACTACTAGCGTCCAAGAGACCCAGTACTTC
TRBJ2-5 NA TRBV6-2/TRBV6-3 TRBD1 CASSRGQGTEKETQYF TGTGCCAGCAGCCGAGGACAAGGGACAGAGAAAGAGACCCAGTACTTC
TRBJ1-2 many TRBV5-4 NA CASSLDRLDGYTF TGTGCCAGCAGCCTCGACAGGTTGGATGGCTACACCTTC
TRBJ2-7 many TRBV2 TRBD1 CASSEPDRGSYEQYF TGTGCCAGCAGTGAGCCGGACAGGGGCTCCTACGAGCAGTACTTC
TRBJ2-2 many TRBV10-3 NA CANQGNTGELFF TGTGCCAATCAGGGTAACACCGGGGAGCTGTTTTTT
TRBJ2-7 many TRBV28 NA CASSLADGLYEQYF TGTGCCAGCAGTTTAGCGGACGGCCTCTACGAGCAGTACTTC
TRBJ2-7 many TRBV20-1 NA CSAREARRLYVQYF TGCAGTGCTAGAGAAGCCAGAAGGTTATACGTGCAGTACTTC
TRBJ2-4 many TRBV19 TRBD1 CASSTRQGASKNIQYF TGTGCCAGTAGTACACGACAGGGGGCAAGCAAAAACATTCAGTACTTC
TRBJ1-2 many TRBV20-1 NA CSATGAPGGTF TGCAGTGCTACAGGGGCTCCCGGCGGCACCTTC
TRBJ1-1 many TRBV6-1 NA CASRIRQAMNTEAFF TGTGCCAGCAGAATCCGACAGGCAATGAACACTGAAGCTTTCTTT
TRBJ1-1 many TRBV12-3/TRBV12-4 TRBD1 CASSFNDRDVTEAFF TGTGCCAGCAGTTTTAATGACAGGGACGTGACTGAAGCTTTCTTT
TRBJ1-3 few TRBV28 TRBD1 CASTSSGTGAQRSGKTIYF TGTGCCAGCACCTCCTCCGGGACAGGGGCCCAACGCTCTGGAAAAACCATATATTTT
TRBJ1-2 many TRBV20-1 TRBD1 CSAAGTGSNYGYTF TGCAGTGCGGCCGGGACAGGGTCGAACTATGGCTACACCTTC
TRBJ2-7 many TRBV2 TRBD2 CASRGMASGPYEQYF TGTGCCAGCAGGGGGATGGCTAGCGGACCCTACGAGCAGTACTTC
TRBJ2-5 few TRBV5-1 TRBD1 CASSLALGQGGGTQYF TGCGCCAGCAGCTTGGCCCTCGGACAGGGAGGTGGGACCCAGTACTTC
TRBJ2-5 few TRBV24-1 TRBD1 CATQGQGIGETQYF TGTGCCACCCAGGGACAGGGAATTGGAGAGACCCAGTACTTC
TRBJ1-1 many TRBV10-1 TRBD1 CASSGSTGGTGEAFF TGCGCCAGCAGTGGGTCAACAGGGGGGACGGGAGAAGCTTTCTTT
TRBJ2-6 many TRBV27 NA CASSSLGSGANVLTF TGTGCCAGCAGTTCATTGGGGTCTGGGGCCAACGTCCTGACTTTC
TRBJ2-5 many TRBV28 TRBD2 CASSLGTIRGTQYF TGTGCCAGCAGTTTGGGGACTATCCGTGGAACCCAGTACTTC
TRBJ1-1 many TRBV19 NA CASTTRGSGGMNTEAFF TGTGCCAGTACCACCCGAGGGTCGGGGGGCATGAACACTGAAGCTTTCTTT
TRBJ2-3 many TRBV6-1 NA CASSEADDHTDTQYF TGTGCCAGCAGTGAAGCGGACGACCACACAGATACGCAGTATTTT
TRBJ1-1 NA TRBV3-1 NA CASSQLVNTEAFF TGTGCCAGCAGCCAATTGGTGAACACTGAAGCTTTCTTT
TRBJ2-3 many TRBV20-1 TRBD1 CSARDGGTGGVSGTDTQYF TGCAGTGCTAGAGATGGGGGGACAGGGGGAGTCTCGGGCACAGATACGCAGTATTTT
TRBJ2-4 many TRBV27 NA CASRRSGPKNIQYF TGTGCCAGCAGACGCTCGGGACCCAAAAACATTCAGTACTTC
TRBJ2-7 many TRBV6-1 NA CASSVAATGGSAQYF TGTGCCAGCAGTGTGGCTGCGACAGGCGGATCGGCGCAGTACTTC
TRBJ1-1 many TRBV28 TRBD1 CASSLDREITEAFF TGTGCCAGCAGTTTGGACAGGGAGATCACTGAAGCTTTCTTT
TRBJ2-5 NA TRBV7-2 NA CASSLAIGEETQYF TGTGCCAGCAGCTTAGCGATCGGGGAGGAGACCCAGTACTTC
TRBJ1-6 many TRBV4-1 TRBD1 CASSQDWEGAGNSPLHF TGCGCCAGCAGCCAAGATTGGGAGGGGGCGGGAAATTCACCCCTCCACTTT
TRBJ2-5 many TRBV27 NA CASSRLGQGEETQYF TGTGCCAGCAGCCGACTGGGCCAAGGGGAGGAGACCCAGTACTTC
TRBJ2-7 many TRBV5-1 TRBD1 CASSLDGQGNYEQYF TGCGCCAGCAGCTTGGATGGACAGGGGAATTACGAGCAGTACTTC
TRBJ1-2 many TRBV6-5 NA CASSYSDGWDGYTF TGTGCCAGCAGTTACTCGGACGGTTGGGATGGCTACACCTTC
TRBJ2-2 once TRBV24-1 TRBD1 CATKRGTGEAGELFF TGTGCCACCAAACGGGGGACAGGGGAAGCCGGGGAGCTGTTTTTT
TRBJ2-7 many TRBV9 NA CASSVATGYEQYF TGTGCCAGCAGCGTAGCTACAGGGTACGAGCAGTACTTC
TRBJ2-7 many TRBV24-1 NA CATSDSGEWRDEQYF TGTGCCACCAGTGATTCAGGGGAGTGGAGGGACGAGCAGTACTTC
TRBJ2-7 NA TRBV25-1 TRBD2 CASSGRDNERESYEQYF TGTGCCAGCAGTGGGCGGGACAACGAGCGGGAGTCCTACGAGCAGTACTTC
TRBJ2-7 many TRBV27 NA CASSGRESSYEQYF TGTGCCAGCAGTGGGCGGGAAAGCTCCTACGAGCAGTACTTC
TRBJ2-3 many TRBV6-1 NA CASSKGRDTDTQYF TGTGCCAGCAGCAAGGGCAGGGACACAGATACGCAGTATTTT
TRBJ1-2 few TRBV14 TRBD1 CASSRDRGNGYTF TGTGCCAGCAGCCGGGACAGGGGAAATGGCTACACCTTC
TRBJ1-2 many TRBV27 TRBD1 CASSEGQAHGYGYTF TGTGCCAGCAGTGAAGGACAGGCCCATGGCTATGGCTACACCTTC
TRBJ2-2 many TRBV19 NA CASSIWGRPYTGELFF TGTGCCAGCAGTATATGGGGGCGGCCTTACACCGGGGAGCTGTTTTTT
TRBJ2-3 NA TRBV20-1 NA CSAKEGTDTQYF TGCAGTGCTAAGGAAGGCACAGATACGCAGTATTTT
TRBJ2-5 many TRBV6-1 NA CASSETGSGETQYF TGTGCCAGCAGTGAAACAGGTTCAGGAGAGACCCAGTACTTC
TRBJ1-5 once TRBV20-1 NA CSASRGGFDQPQHF TGCAGTGCTAGTCGGGGGGGGTTTGATCAGCCCCAGCATTTT
TRBJ2-4 many TRBV6-1 TRBD1 CASRGQGVTKNIQYF TGTGCCAGCAGAGGACAGGGGGTAACCAAAAACATTCAGTACTTC
TRBJ2-5 many TRBV24-1 TRBD2 CATSDPSREGPQETQYF TGTGCCACCAGTGATCCCTCTCGGGAGGGGCCCCAAGAGACCCAGTACTTC
TRBJ2-7 many TRBV12-5 TRBD1 CASGLRPGGSPYEQYF TGTGCTAGTGGTTTGAGACCAGGGGGAAGCCCATACGAGCAGTACTTC
TRBJ2-2 few TRBV7-3 TRBD2 CASSISGSSTGELFF TGTGCCAGCAGCATAAGCGGGAGTAGCACCGGGGAGCTGTTTTTT
TRBJ1-2 few TRBV19 TRBD1 CASRTHRGAGRNTF TGTGCCAGTAGGACCCACAGGGGAGCTGGTAGAAACACCTTC